Listed here are 30 T cell receptor beta chains from one sample, sequenced in a study of T cells after yellow fever vaccination. TCRdb ran MiXCR on the 5' RACE reads and lists one entry per CDR3 protein. Here the sample spans around 200,000 distinct CDR3 sequences, about 11% being singletons. The source was CD8+ T cells sorted from PBMCs, collected 15 days after the yellow fever booster vaccination. Receptor source: a man aged 18-30 years who received the YFV17D yellow fever vaccine.

The chain links TRBV12-3 or TRBV12-4 to TRBJ2-1; the D is unclear. V was trimmed by 3 bases and J by 4 bases, leaving 10 bases between them. The CDR3 extends over 14 amino acids. CDR3 amino acids: CASSLPLEYNEQFF. DNA of the CDR3: TGTGCCAGCAGTTTGCCCCTAGAGTACAATGAGCAGTTCTTC.

This chain uses TRBV6-1 with TRBJ1-5; 7 bases are shared with TRBD1. CDR3 length: 13 residues. Trimming at V came to 8 bases and at J to 6 bases, leaving 7 bases not matched to a gene. CDR1 and CDR2 (germline): MNHNS, SASEGT. CDR3 in amino acids: CASGQGELQPQHF. The CDR3 DNA reads as TGTGCCAGCGGGCAGGGGGAGCTTCAGCCCCAGCATTTT.

This clonotype has just a few counts. This rearrangement joins TRBV5-1 to TRBJ2-1; 9 bases align to TRBD1. Germline V lookup: CDR1 SGHRS, CDR2 YFSETQ. V shed 4 bases, J shed 3 bases, and the junction held 8 bases outside the gene matches. This CDR3 is built from 16 residues. The CDR3 DNA reads as TGCGCCAGCAGCCCCCAACAGGGGGCAAGCTACAATGAGCAGTTCTTC. This encodes CASSPQQGASYNEQFF.

A few counts support this clonotype. The genes are TRBV7-9 and TRBJ2-2; 10 bases map to TRBD1. J gave up 5 bases and V 4 bases, and 7 bases lay outside the gene matches. The CDR3 length is 16 residues. Germline assignment: CDR1 SEHNR and CDR2 FQNEAQ (reference sequence). CDR3 sequence: CASSSFSDRGTGELFF. In DNA form, the CDR3 reads TGTGCCAGCAGCTCCTTCTCGGACAGGGGGACCGGGGAGCTGTTTTTT.

CDR3 nucleotide sequence: TGCGCCAGCAGCCAGCTGATAAGCGGAGGCCAAGAGACCCAGTACTTC. This translates into CASSQLISGGQETQYF. The V call is TRBV4-1, the J call TRBJ2-5, with D perhaps TRBD2 (5 bases). Trimming left V 3 bases short and J 1 base short, with 15 bases between. The germline CDR1 and CDR2 sequences are MGHRA and YSYEKL. The CDR3 runs 16 residues.

This clonotype was detected only once. The chain combines TRBV4-1 with TRBJ2-2, with TRBD2 matching over 7 bases. The junction had 3 bases not matched to a gene; V was cut back by 0 bases and J by 5 bases. In germline, CDR1 is MGHRA, CDR2 YSYEKL. The CDR3 consists of 15 residues. CDR3 DNA: TGCGCCAGCAGCCAAGAGGGAGGGTATACCGGGGAGCTGTTTTTT. It specifies CASSQEGGYTGELFF.

This clonotype was recorded a few times. The V gene is TRBV7-3, the J gene TRBJ1-2, with D possibly matching TRBD1 (5 bases). Germline CDR1 and CDR2: SGHTA and FQGTGA. V shed 5 bases and J shed 10 bases, with 17 bases lying between them. This CDR3 has 13 amino acids. CDR3 sequence: CASSLGDHGDYTF. In nucleotides, the CDR3 is TGTGCCAGCAGCCTAGGGGACCATGGAGACTACACCTTC.

J is TRBJ2-1 and V is TRBV12-3 or TRBV12-4, with D uncertain. The CDR3 totals 13 residues. V was pared by 3 bases and J by 4 bases, with 7 bases between. The DNA for the CDR3 is TGTGCCAGCAGTTTCCGGCAGTACAATGAGCAGTTCTTC. Its protein product is CASSFRQYNEQFF.

This chain links TRBV7-8 with TRBJ1-1; the D is unclear. Looked up from germline, CDR1 is SGHVS and CDR2 is FQNEAQ. The CDR3 covers 15 residues. V was shortened by 4 bases and J by 1 base, with 13 bases between the two germline ends. This CDR3 reads CASSSRASGNTEAFF. DNA for the CDR3: TGTGCCAGCAGCTCCCGGGCGAGTGGGAACACTGAAGCTTTCTTT.

This clonotype was observed a few times. The rearrangement joins TRBV12-3 or TRBV12-4 to TRBJ2-2; 9 bases are shared with TRBD2. This CDR3 comprises 14 residues. V lost 6 bases, J lost 5 bases, and 4 bases stayed unmatched. For the CDR3, the DNA is TGTGCCAGCAGCGGGACTAGCCTTACCGGGGAGCTGTTTTTT. The encoded protein is CASSGTSLTGELFF.

The V and J genes are TRBV19 and TRBJ1-4; possible D gene TRBD1, 5 bases. This CDR3 region has 14 residues. V was trimmed by 3 bases and J by 5 bases, leaving 10 bases between them. In germline, CDR1 is LNHDA, CDR2 SQIVND (reference sequence). The CDR3 DNA reads as TGTGCCAGTAGTATCGACAGTGCGAATGAAAAACTGTTTTTT. Translated: CASSIDSANEKLFF.

The chain employs TRBV27 and TRBJ2-7; D tentatively fits TRBD1 or TRBD2 (6 bases each). This CDR3 has 13 residues. CDR1 MNHEY and CDR2 SMNVEV come from the germline V gene (reference sequence). The germline V and J ends were trimmed by 3 bases and 10 bases, with 16 bases remaining between them. DNA for the CDR3: TGTGCCAGCAGTTTTAGTGGGGGGCAAGGACAGTACTTC. This gives the protein CASSFSGGQGQYF.

There are a few counts of this clonotype. The chain couples TRBV5-1 to TRBJ2-1; the match to TRBD2 covers 8 bases. The CDR3 contains 14 residues. Trimming cost V 10 bases and J 2 bases; bases outside gene matches: 8. Germline assignment: CDR1 SGHRS and CDR2 YFSETQ. The DNA for the CDR3 is TGCGCCTCCCGGCCGGGGGGGGCCTACAATGAGCAGTTCTTC. Its translation: CASRPGGAYNEQFF. The variable domain in full, with the rest retrieved from reference TRBV5-1 and TRBJ2-1, is KAGVTQTPRYLIKTRGQQVTLSCSPISGHRSVSWYQQTPGQGLQFLFEYFSETQRNKGNFPGRFSGRQFSNSRSEMNVSTLELGDSALYLCASRPGGAYNEQFFGPGTRLTVL.

This clonotype was seen more than once but under ten times. Compared with germline, one end of the junction differs, possibly owing to a read error. The rearrangement uses TRBV6-5 and TRBJ2-1; no definite D call. There are 18 residues in the CDR3. Germline CDR1 MNHEY, CDR2 SVGAGI. The CDR3 DNA reads TGCGCCAGCAGTTACTCGAGAGTCGACGGAAGCTCCTACAATGAGCAGTTCTTC. Translating it yields CASSYSRVDGSSYNEQFF.

This clonotype came up many times. The CDR3: CASSHSSSGGTEAFF. The DNA of the CDR3 is TGCGCCAGCAGCCACTCCTCCTCAGGGGGCACTGAAGCTTTCTTT. This chain uses TRBV5-1 with TRBJ1-1; TRBD1 matches 7 bases. The CDR3 covers 15 residues. The junction had 10 bases not matched to a gene; V was cut back by 4 bases and J by 4 bases. Germline values: CDR1 SGHRS, CDR2 YFSETQ.

This clonotype was found a few times. V usage is TRBV10-2 and J usage is TRBJ2-1; either TRBD1 or TRBD2 may fit D (6 bases each). Germline assignment: CDR1 WSHSY and CDR2 SAAADI. This CDR3 spans 16 amino acids. V was shortened by 0 bases and J by 0 bases, with 9 bases between the two germline ends. DNA for the CDR3: TGCGCCAGCAGTGAGTCGGGGGGCCACTCCTACAATGAGCAGTTCTTC. It encodes CASSESGGHSYNEQFF.

The chain recombines TRBV7-2 with TRBJ2-3; D perhaps matches TRBD2 (6 bases). Trimming pared 3 bases from V and 7 bases from J, leaving 23 bases between. The V gene's germline CDR1 is SGHTA and CDR2 FQGNSA. The CDR3 covers 17 residues. CDR3 sequence reads: CASSLAEEGIFVHTQYF. The DNA of the CDR3 is TGTGCCAGCAGCTTGGCGGAGGAGGGGATCTTTGTACATACGCAGTATTTT.

V usage is TRBV5-1 and J usage is TRBJ2-7, with D possibly being TRBD1 (6 bases). Trimming took 3 bases from V and 3 from J, leaving 16 bases between them. This CDR3 contains 15 residues. CDR1 and CDR2 from the germline V gene are SGHRS and YFSETQ. The CDR3 reads CASSCPLKTGYEQYF. Written as DNA, the CDR3 is TGCGCCAGCAGCTGCCCCCTGAAGACAGGCTACGAGCAGTACTTC.

This clonotype was counted only a few times. The rearrangement joins TRBV19 to TRBJ1-1; a possible D gene is TRBD1 (5 bases). The CDR3 contains 12 residues. The V end lost 3 bases, the J end lost 6 bases, and 8 bases lay between the germline ends. The germline V gene encodes CDR1 LNHDA and CDR2 SQIVND (reference sequence). The CDR3 sequence: CASSIRASEAFF. The CDR3 DNA follows: TGTGCCAGTAGTATCAGGGCGTCTGAAGCTTTCTTT.

A few counts support this clonotype. The rearrangement uses TRBV4-1 and TRBJ1-2; D remains unclear. Germline V gives CDR1 MGHRA, CDR2 YSYEKL. This CDR3 has 13 amino acids. Trimming shortened V by 4 bases and J by 4 bases, and 10 bases separated the two germline ends. Written as DNA, the CDR3 is TGCGCCAGCAGCCTAGGCGTCTTCTATGGCTACACCTTC. Its protein product is CASSLGVFYGYTF.

This clonotype was seen a handful of times. The V and J genes are TRBV12-3 or TRBV12-4 and TRBJ2-7; D perhaps matches TRBD2 (5 bases). Trimming shortened V by 3 bases and J by 7 bases, and 13 bases separated the two germline ends. The CDR3 is made up of 13 amino acids. The chain's CDR3 is CASSLRVGREQYV. CDR3 sequence (DNA): TGTGCCAGCAGTTTGCGGGTAGGAAGGGAGCAGTACGTC.

CDR3: CAWSPRARPYEQYF. The CDR3 coding sequence is TGTGCCTGGAGTCCCAGAGCCCGGCCCTACGAGCAGTACTTC. The chain joins TRBV30 to TRBJ2-7; D is unresolved. The CDR3 contains 14 residues. In germline, CDR1 is GTSNPN, CDR2 SVGIG (reference sequence). V dropped 2 bases and J dropped 2 bases, with 13 bases sitting between them.

V usage is TRBV6-5 and J usage is TRBJ2-2; 9 positions match TRBD2. Germline values: CDR1 MNHEY, CDR2 SVGAGI. The CDR3 has 15 residues. Losses at the gene ends were 8 bases for V and 2 bases for J; bases not matched to a gene: 6. This CDR3 is CASGSSGGNTGELFF. CDR3 DNA: TGTGCCAGCGGGAGTAGCGGGGGCAACACCGGGGAGCTGTTTTTT.

The genes are TRBV2 and TRBJ2-3; a possible D gene is TRBD1 (6 bases). Trimming removed 6 bases from V and 8 bases from J, with 12 bases in between. The CDR3 length is 12 residues. Germline loops: CDR1 SNHLY, CDR2 FYNNEI. This CDR3 is CASRPRGGTQYF. In DNA form, the CDR3 reads TGTGCCAGCAGACCACGAGGGGGTACGCAGTATTTT.

This chain joins TRBV29-1 and TRBJ2-5; 10 nucleotides agree with TRBD2. Germline trimming cut 0 bases from V and 0 bases from J; bases unmatched to any gene: 1. Germline CDR1 and CDR2: SQVTM and ANQGSEA. The CDR3 loop spans 15 amino acids. The CDR3, as DNA: TGCAGCGTTGAAGAAACTAGCGGGGACCAAGAGACCCAGTACTTC. Amino acid sequence: CSVEETSGDQETQYF.

This clonotype has ten or more counts. The chain joins TRBV29-1 to TRBJ2-1, with no clear D. In germline, CDR1 is SQVTM, CDR2 ANQGSEA. The CDR3 runs to 15 residues. V lost 2 bases to trimming and J lost 2 bases, with 13 bases between them. CDR3 bases: TGCAGCGTTGAATTGAGGAGCACACCCTACAATGAGCAGTTCTTC. The encoded protein is CSVELRSTPYNEQFF.

This chain joins TRBV29-1 and TRBJ2-7; D ambiguous. CDR1 is SQVTM and CDR2 is ANQGSEA in the germline V gene. This CDR3 region has 12 residues. V gave up 5 bases and J gave up 1 base, with 9 bases separating them. CDR3 DNA: TGCAGCGTTCGGATGGATTCCTACGAGCAGTACTTC. Its protein product is CSVRMDSYEQYF.

The table lists this clonotype with many counts. V is TRBV27 and J is TRBJ1-1, with 9 bases lining up with TRBD1. Germline V gene data show CDR1 as MNHEY and CDR2 as SMNVEV (reference sequence). The ends lost 7 bases at V and 1 base at J; junction bases unmatched: 4. The length of the CDR3 is 14 residues. The CDR3 loop is CASILTGGNTEAFF. CDR3 coding DNA: TGTGCCAGCATCTTGACAGGGGGGAACACTGAAGCTTTCTTT.

This clonotype was seen repeatedly, ten times or more. This chain uses TRBV9 with TRBJ2-1; 7 positions agree with TRBD1. V shed 4 bases and J 3 bases; nucleotides not matched to a gene: 7. The CDR3 has 15 amino acids. Germline lookup yields CDR1 SGDLS and CDR2 YYNGEE. The CDR3 DNA sequence: TGTGCCAGCAGCCAGGGGGAACGGCTCTACAATGAGCAGTTCTTC. Translated, it gives CASSQGERLYNEQFF.

There are a few counts of this clonotype. The DNA for the CDR3 is TGTGCTAGTGGTTTACTAGCGGGGGTCTACGAGCAGTACTTC. Protein product: CASGLLAGVYEQYF. The chain uses TRBV12-5 and TRBJ2-7; 11 bases match TRBD2. The CDR3 loop spans 14 amino acids. V shed 3 bases, J shed 3 bases, and the junction held 1 base outside the gene matches. The V gene's germline CDR1 is LGHNT and CDR2 FRNRAP.